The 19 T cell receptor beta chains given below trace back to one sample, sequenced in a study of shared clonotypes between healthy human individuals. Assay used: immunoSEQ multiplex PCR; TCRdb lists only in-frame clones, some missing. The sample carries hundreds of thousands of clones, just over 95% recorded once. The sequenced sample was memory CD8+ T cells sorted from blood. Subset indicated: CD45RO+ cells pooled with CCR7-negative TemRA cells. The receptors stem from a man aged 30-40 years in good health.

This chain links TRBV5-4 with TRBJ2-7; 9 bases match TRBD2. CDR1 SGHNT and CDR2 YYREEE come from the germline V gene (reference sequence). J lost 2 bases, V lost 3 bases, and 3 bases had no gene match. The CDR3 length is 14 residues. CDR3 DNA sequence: TGTGCCAGCAGCTCCGGCGGGAGGGCCTACGAGCAGTACTTC. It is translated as CASSSGGRAYEQYF.

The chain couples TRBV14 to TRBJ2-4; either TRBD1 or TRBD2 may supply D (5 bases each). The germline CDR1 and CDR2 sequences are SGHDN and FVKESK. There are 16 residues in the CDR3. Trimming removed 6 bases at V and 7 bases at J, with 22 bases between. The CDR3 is CASSHQPGRGFNIQYF. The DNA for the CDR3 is TGTGCCAGCAGTCACCAACCGGGACGCGGTTTTAACATTCAGTACTTC.

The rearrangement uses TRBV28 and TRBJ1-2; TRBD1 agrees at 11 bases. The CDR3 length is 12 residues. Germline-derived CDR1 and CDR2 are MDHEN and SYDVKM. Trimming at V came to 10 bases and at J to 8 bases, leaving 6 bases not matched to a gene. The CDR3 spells CATGQGARGYTF. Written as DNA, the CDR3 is TGTGCCACCGGACAGGGGGCAAGAGGCTACACCTTC.

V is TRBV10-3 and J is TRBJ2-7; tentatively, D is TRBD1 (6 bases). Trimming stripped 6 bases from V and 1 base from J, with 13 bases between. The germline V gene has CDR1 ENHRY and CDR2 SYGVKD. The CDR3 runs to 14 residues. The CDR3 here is CAIRDDRLSYEQYF. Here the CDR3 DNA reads TGTGCCATCAGGGACGACAGGCTTTCCTACGAGCAGTACTTC.

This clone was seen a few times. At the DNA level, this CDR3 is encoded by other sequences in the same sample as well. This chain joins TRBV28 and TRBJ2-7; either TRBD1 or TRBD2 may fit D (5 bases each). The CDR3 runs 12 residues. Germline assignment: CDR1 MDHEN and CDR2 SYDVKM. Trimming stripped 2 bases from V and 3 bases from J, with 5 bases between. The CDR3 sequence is CASSLGGYEQYF. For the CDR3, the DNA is TGTGCCAGCAGTTTAGGGGGCTACGAGCAGTACTTC.

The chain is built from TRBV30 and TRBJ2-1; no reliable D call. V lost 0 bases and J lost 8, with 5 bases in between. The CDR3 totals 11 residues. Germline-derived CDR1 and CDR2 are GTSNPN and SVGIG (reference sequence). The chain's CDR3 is CAWSVQYEQFF. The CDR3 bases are TGTGCCTGGAGTGTACAGTATGAGCAGTTCTTC.

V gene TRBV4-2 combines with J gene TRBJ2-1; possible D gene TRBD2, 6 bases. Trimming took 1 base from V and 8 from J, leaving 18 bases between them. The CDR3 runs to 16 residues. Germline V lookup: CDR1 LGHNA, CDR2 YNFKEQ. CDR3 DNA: TGTGCCAGCAGCCAAGTGCGTGGCTTCCGGGACTATGAGCAGTTCTTC. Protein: CASSQVRGFRDYEQFF.

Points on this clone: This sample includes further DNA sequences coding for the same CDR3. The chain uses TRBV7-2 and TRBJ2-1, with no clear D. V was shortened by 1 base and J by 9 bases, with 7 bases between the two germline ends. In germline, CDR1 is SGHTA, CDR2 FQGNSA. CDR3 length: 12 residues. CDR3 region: CASSLGAGEQFF. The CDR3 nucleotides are TGTGCCAGCAGCTTAGGGGCTGGTGAGCAGTTCTTC.

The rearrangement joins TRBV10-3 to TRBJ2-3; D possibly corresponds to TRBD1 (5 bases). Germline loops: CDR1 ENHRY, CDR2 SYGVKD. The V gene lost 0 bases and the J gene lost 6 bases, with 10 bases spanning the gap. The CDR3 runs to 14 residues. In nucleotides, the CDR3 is TGTGCCATCAGTGAGTCTTCAGGGTACGATACGCAGTATTTT. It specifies CAISESSGYDTQYF.

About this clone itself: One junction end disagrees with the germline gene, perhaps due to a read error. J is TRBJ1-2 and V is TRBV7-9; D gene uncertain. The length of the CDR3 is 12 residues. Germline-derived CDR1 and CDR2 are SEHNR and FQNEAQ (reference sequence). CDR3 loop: CASSSGLRSTVF. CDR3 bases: TGTGCCAGCAGCTCAGGATTGAGATCGACGGTGTTC.

CDR3 DNA: TGTGCCTGGTTAGCGGGGTTTGACAATGAGCAGTTCTTC. Its translation is CAWLAGFDNEQFF. The chain has TRBV30 and TRBJ2-1; 8 positions match TRBD2. Germline V lookup: CDR1 GTSNPN, CDR2 SVGIG (reference sequence). CDR3 size: 13 residues. V was pared by 5 bases and J by 5 bases, with 5 bases of the junction left unmatched. The entire variable domain, with the rest obtained from reference TRBV30 and TRBJ2-1, is as follows: SQTIHQWPATLVQPVGSPLSLECTVEGTSNPNLYWYRQAAGRGLQLLFYSVGIGQISSEVPQNLSASRPQDRQFILSSKKLLLSDSGFYLCAWLAGFDNEQFFGPGTRLTVL.

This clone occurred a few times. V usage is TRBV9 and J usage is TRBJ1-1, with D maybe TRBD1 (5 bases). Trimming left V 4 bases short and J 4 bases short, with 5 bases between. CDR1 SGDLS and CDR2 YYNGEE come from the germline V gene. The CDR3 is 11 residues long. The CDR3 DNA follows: TGTGCCAGCAGCAGGGGCACTGAAGCTTTCTTT. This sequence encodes CASSRGTEAFF. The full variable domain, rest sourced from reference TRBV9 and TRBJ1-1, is DSGVTQTPKHLITATGQRVTLRCSPRSGDLSVYWYQQSLDQGLQFLIQYYNGEERAKGNILERFSAQQFPDLHSELNLSSLELGDSALYFCASSRGTEAFFGQGTRLTVV.

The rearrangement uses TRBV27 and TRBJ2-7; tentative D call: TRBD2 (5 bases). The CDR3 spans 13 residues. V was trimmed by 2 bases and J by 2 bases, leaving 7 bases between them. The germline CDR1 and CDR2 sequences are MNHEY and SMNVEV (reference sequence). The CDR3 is CASSLQRPYEQYF. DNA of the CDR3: TGTGCCAGCAGTTTACAGCGGCCCTACGAGCAGTACTTC.

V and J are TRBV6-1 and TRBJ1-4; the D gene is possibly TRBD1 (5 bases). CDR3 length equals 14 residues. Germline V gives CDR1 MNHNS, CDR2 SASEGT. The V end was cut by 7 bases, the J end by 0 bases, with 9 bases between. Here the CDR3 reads CASTRGTTNEKLFF. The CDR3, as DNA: TGTGCCAGCACCCGGGGCACAACTAATGAAAAACTGTTTTTT.

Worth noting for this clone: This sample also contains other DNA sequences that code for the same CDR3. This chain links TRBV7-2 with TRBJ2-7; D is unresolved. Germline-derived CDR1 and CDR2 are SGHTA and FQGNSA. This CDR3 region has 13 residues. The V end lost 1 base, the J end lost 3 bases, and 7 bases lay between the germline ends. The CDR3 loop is CASSLGSGYEQYF. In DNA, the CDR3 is TGTGCCAGCAGCTTAGGCTCCGGCTACGAGCAGTACTTC.

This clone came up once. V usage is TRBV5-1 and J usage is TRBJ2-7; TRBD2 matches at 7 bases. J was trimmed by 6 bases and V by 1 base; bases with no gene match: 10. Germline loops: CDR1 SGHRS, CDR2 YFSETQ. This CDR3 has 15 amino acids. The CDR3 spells CASSLTSAYLGEQYF. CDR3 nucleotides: TGCGCCAGCAGCTTGACTAGCGCCTACCTAGGCGAGCAGTACTTC.

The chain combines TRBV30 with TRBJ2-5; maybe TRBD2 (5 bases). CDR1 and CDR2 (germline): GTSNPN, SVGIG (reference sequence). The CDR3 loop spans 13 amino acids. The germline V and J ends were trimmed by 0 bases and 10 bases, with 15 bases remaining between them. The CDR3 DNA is TGTGCCTGGAGTGTACATCTAGTCGGGGACCAGTACTTC. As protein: CAWSVHLVGDQYF.

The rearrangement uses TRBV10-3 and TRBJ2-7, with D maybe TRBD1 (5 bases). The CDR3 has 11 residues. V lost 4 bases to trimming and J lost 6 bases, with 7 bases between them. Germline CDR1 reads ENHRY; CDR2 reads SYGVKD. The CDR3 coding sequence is TGTGCCATCAGTGCCCAGGGCGAGCAGTACTTC. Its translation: CAISAQGEQYF.

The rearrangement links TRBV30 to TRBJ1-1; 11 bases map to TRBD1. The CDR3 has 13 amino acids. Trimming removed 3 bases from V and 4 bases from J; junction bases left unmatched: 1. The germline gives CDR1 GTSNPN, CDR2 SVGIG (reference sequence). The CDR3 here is CAWRGTGGTEAFF. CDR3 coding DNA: TGTGCCTGGAGGGGGACAGGGGGCACTGAAGCTTTCTTT.